This passage covers 21 T cell receptor beta chains from one sample sequenced in a study of blood T cell repertoires in COVID-19. TCRdb's copy holds only in-frame clones and misses some; the assay was immunoSEQ multiplex PCR. The table records over 150,000 clones, around 80% of them present only once. Sequences were obtained from PBMCs or T cells enriched from blood (not recorded which). Receptors were obtained from a man between 45 and 60 years old who had recovered from COVID-19.

Turning to this clone: Possible read error: a much larger clone is one base away. The V and J genes are TRBV4-2 and TRBJ2-5; 9 positions match TRBD2. Germline trimming cut 3 bases from V and 2 bases from J; bases unmatched to any gene: 7. CDR1 and CDR2 from the germline V gene are LGHNA and YNFKEQ. CDR3 size: 16 residues. The CDR3 protein is CASSHEGAGGQETQYF. CDR3 coding DNA: TGTGCCAGCAGCCACGAGGGGGCGGGGGGGCAAGAGACCCAGTACTTC.

The rearrangement uses TRBV30 and TRBJ2-7; D not certain. The germline V gene encodes CDR1 GTSNPN and CDR2 SVGIG (reference sequence). Trimming left V 2 bases short and J 0 bases short, with 11 bases between. This CDR3 has 14 amino acids. DNA of the CDR3: TGTGCCTGGAGTCCCCTAGACGGCTCCTACGAGCAGTACTTC. Protein sequence: CAWSPLDGSYEQYF.

The rearrangement links TRBV28 to TRBJ1-2, with D possibly matching TRBD1 (6 bases). Trimming removed 2 bases at V and 5 bases at J, with 9 bases between. Germline lookup yields CDR1 MDHEN and CDR2 SYDVKM. This CDR3 has 13 amino acids. CDR3 DNA: TGTGCCAGCAGTTTAGGGGGCCGATATGGCTACACCTTC. This sequence encodes CASSLGGRYGYTF.

The rearrangement joins TRBV18 to TRBJ1-3; D perhaps matches TRBD1 (5 bases). CDR1 KGHSH and CDR2 LQKENI come from the germline V gene. The CDR3 spans 14 residues. Trimming left V 8 bases short and J 2 bases short, with 13 bases between. The CDR3, as DNA: TGTGCCAGCAAGGGGATTTCTCCTGGAAACACCATATATTTT. Translating gives CASKGISPGNTIYF. Supplemented by reference TRBV18 and TRBJ1-3, the full variable domain reads NAGVMQNPRHLVRRRGQEARLRCSPMKGHSHVYWYRQLPEEGLKFMVYLQKENIIDESGMPKERFSAEFPKEGPSILRIQQVVRGDSAAYFCASKGISPGNTIYFGEGSWLTVV.

The chain uses TRBV12-2 and TRBJ2-1; the table gives TRBD2 as D, unverified against the DNA. TRBV12-2 is a recognized pseudogene. The CDR3 loop spans 17 amino acids. CDR3 nucleotides: TGTGCAAGTCGCTTAGTCCTTAGCGGGGGGGCTGATGGTGAGCAGTTCTTC. Translation gives CASRLVLSGGADGEQFF.

The chain combines TRBV6-5 with TRBJ2-1, with 7 nucleotides matching TRBD1. V lost 3 bases, J lost 4 bases, and 6 bases stayed unmatched. The CDR3 contains 15 residues. CDR1 and CDR2 from the germline V gene are MNHEY and SVGAGI. As DNA, the CDR3 is TGTGCCAGCAGTTATAAGGGGGCAAGGTACAATGAGCAGTTCTTC. It codes for CASSYKGARYNEQFF.

V and J are TRBV10-3 and TRBJ1-2; possible D gene TRBD1, 5 bases. The CDR3 extends over 14 amino acids. Trimming pared 2 bases from V and 2 bases from J, leaving 9 bases between. Germline lookup yields CDR1 ENHRY and CDR2 SYGVKD. The DNA of the CDR3 is TGTGCCATCAGTGAGGGGCGGGACAACTATGGCTACACCTTC. Translation gives CAISEGRDNYGYTF.

The chain combines TRBV5-1 with TRBJ2-4, with 10 nucleotides matching TRBD2. With V trimmed by 2 bases and J by 4 bases, 9 bases remained unmatched. The CDR3 length is 17 residues. Germline V CDR1 and CDR2: SGHRS, YFSETQ. CDR3 in DNA: TGCGCCAGCAGCTTAACACTTAGCGGGGGGTCAAAAAACATTCAGTACTTC. Amino acids: CASSLTLSGGSKNIQYF.

Judged by abundance, this clone is medium-sized. This chain joins TRBV6-4 and TRBJ1-6; 7 bases are shared with TRBD1. V dropped 2 bases and J dropped 7; count of bases not matched to a gene: 2. The CDR3 covers 14 residues. Per germline, CDR1 MRHNA and CDR2 SNTAGT. The CDR3: CASSDQGENSPLHF. The CDR3 DNA sequence: TGTGCCAGCAGTGACCAGGGGGAAAATTCACCCCTCCACTTT.

This chain uses TRBV5-1 with TRBJ1-6, with D possibly being TRBD1 (6 bases). The V end was cut by 4 bases, the J end by 7 bases, with 12 bases between. The CDR3 covers 14 residues. The germline V gene encodes CDR1 SGHRS and CDR2 YFSETQ. The CDR3 region is CASSEQGLNSPLHF. The CDR3 nucleotides read TGCGCCAGCAGCGAGCAGGGGCTGAATTCACCCCTCCACTTT. Looking up the rest from reference TRBV5-1 and TRBJ1-6 gives the full variable domain: KAGVTQTPRYLIKTRGQQVTLSCSPISGHRSVSWYQQTPGQGLQFLFEYFSETQRNKGNFPGRFSGRQFSNSRSEMNVSTLELGDSALYLCASSEQGLNSPLHFGNGTRLTVT.

The gene calls are TRBV6-5 and TRBJ2-1, with a possible D match to TRBD2 (6 bases). Germline CDR1 reads MNHEY; CDR2 reads SVGAGI. The CDR3 covers 15 residues. Trimming removed 6 bases at V and 2 bases at J, with 14 bases between. The CDR3 DNA is TGTGCCAGCAGCTTAATTGGGGGGACCTACAATGAGCAGTTCTTC. Protein sequence: CASSLIGGTYNEQFF.

This sequence joins TRBV6-5 and TRBJ1-2; D ambiguous. The CDR3 totals 15 residues. Trimming removed 7 bases at V and 2 bases at J, with 17 bases between. Per the germline V gene, CDR1 is MNHEY and CDR2 is SVGAGI. CDR3 sequence: CASTQRSGANYGYTF. The CDR3 bases are TGTGCCAGCACCCAAAGGAGCGGAGCCAACTATGGCTACACCTTC.

The chain employs TRBV7-2 and TRBJ1-4; possible D gene TRBD1, 6 bases. This CDR3 region has 15 residues. From germline, CDR1 is SGHTA and CDR2 FQGNSA. The V and J ends lost 1 base and 8 bases respectively, with 14 bases between them. As DNA, the CDR3 is TGTGCCAGCAGCTTAGTAGGGGCAGGGGTCGAAAAACTGTTTTTT. It is translated as CASSLVGAGVEKLFF. The full variable domain, its missing parts supplied by reference TRBV7-2 and TRBJ1-4, is GAGVSQSPSNKVTEKGKDVELRCDPISGHTALYWYRQSLGQGLEFLIYFQGNSAPDKSGLPSDRFSAERTGGSVSTLTIQRTQQEDSAVYLCASSLVGAGVEKLFFGSGTQLSVL.

The chain employs TRBV18 and TRBJ1-4; D remains ambiguous. Trimming took 6 bases from V and 3 from J, leaving 14 bases between them. Germline V gives CDR1 KGHSH, CDR2 LQKENI. This CDR3 region has 15 residues. This CDR3 is CASSLGGPPNEKLFF. CDR3 DNA sequence: TGTGCCAGCTCTTTAGGAGGGCCCCCTAATGAAAAACTGTTTTTT.

This chain uses TRBV27 with TRBJ1-1; TRBD1 aligns across 7 bases. The CDR3 is 15 residues long. Germline V CDR1 and CDR2: MNHEY, SMNVEV (reference sequence). The V gene end was trimmed by 5 bases and the J gene end by 4 bases; junction bases not matched to a gene: 10. CDR3 in amino acids: CASSLRQGSGTEAFF. The CDR3 DNA reads TGTGCCAGCAGTCTACGACAGGGTTCGGGCACTGAAGCTTTCTTT.

This chain links TRBV5-8 with TRBJ1-6, with D tentatively TRBD1 (5 bases). Germline CDR1 reads SGHTS; CDR2 reads YDEGEE. The CDR3 has 12 amino acids. Trimming took off 10 bases at V and 10 bases at J, with 15 bases between the two ends. CDR3 region: CAPGGVSSPLHF. The CDR3 nucleotides read TGTGCCCCGGGGGGGGTGAGCTCACCCCTCCACTTT.

This clone came up once. The gene calls are TRBV29-1 and TRBJ2-7; the D gene is possibly TRBD1 (5 bases). Deletions cut 7 bases from V and 0 bases from J, with 10 bases between. This CDR3 spans 12 amino acids. Germline V gives CDR1 SQVTM, CDR2 ANQGSEA. This CDR3 is CSGLTGSYEQYF. The CDR3, as DNA: TGCAGCGGTCTAACAGGCTCCTACGAGCAGTACTTC.

This chain links TRBV6-5 with TRBJ2-1, with D possibly TRBD1 on 5 matching bases. CDR1 is MNHEY, CDR2 SVGAGI, per germline. V gave up 6 bases and J gave up 8 bases, with 20 bases separating them. CDR3 length: 15 amino acids. CDR3 region: CASRLAPQGNYEQFF. In DNA form, the CDR3 reads TGTGCCAGCAGGTTAGCCCCTCAGGGTAACTATGAGCAGTTCTTC.

As DNA, the CDR3 is TGTGCCAGCAGCTCCCGACAGGGGGCCGGAACTGAAGCTTTCTTT. It encodes CASSSRQGAGTEAFF. J is TRBJ1-1 and V is TRBV7-9; 10 nucleotides line up with TRBD1. The length of the CDR3 is 15 residues. CDR1 is SEHNR and CDR2 is FQNEAQ in the germline V gene (reference sequence). The ends lost 4 bases at V and 5 bases at J; junction bases unmatched: 7.

In its sample, this clone was seen once. The J gene is TRBJ2-1, the V gene TRBV19, with 8 positions matching TRBD2. The CDR3 spans 16 residues. CDR1 and CDR2 (germline): LNHDA, SQIVND (reference sequence). V was clipped by 5 bases and J by 2 bases; unmatched bases: 8. The CDR3 here is CASSSPMRGAYNEQFF. The CDR3 bases are TGTGCCAGTAGTTCCCCGATGCGGGGGGCCTACAATGAGCAGTTCTTC.

The chain joins TRBV10-3 to TRBJ1-4; 8 bases line up with TRBD1. The CDR3 has 14 amino acids. Trimming took 0 bases from V and 7 from J; bases not matched to a gene: 1. In germline, CDR1 is ENHRY, CDR2 SYGVKD. The CDR3 DNA follows: TGTGCCATCAGTGAGTCGACAGGGGTTGAAAAACTGTTTTTT. Translation: CAISESTGVEKLFF.